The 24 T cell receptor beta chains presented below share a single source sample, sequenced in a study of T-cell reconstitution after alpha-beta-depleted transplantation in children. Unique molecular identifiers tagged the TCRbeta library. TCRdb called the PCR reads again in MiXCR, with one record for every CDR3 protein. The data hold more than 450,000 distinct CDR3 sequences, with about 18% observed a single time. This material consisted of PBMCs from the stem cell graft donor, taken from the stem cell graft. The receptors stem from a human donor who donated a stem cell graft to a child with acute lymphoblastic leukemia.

The CDR3 region has the DNA TGCAGTGCCGGTCCAGGACAGGCTGAAGCTTTCTTT. Its translation: CSAGPGQAEAFF. J is TRBJ1-1 and V is TRBV20-1; 7 bases map to TRBD1. From germline, CDR1 is DFQATT and CDR2 SNEGSKA (reference sequence). The CDR3 has 12 amino acids. With V trimmed by 6 bases and J by 6 bases, 7 bases remained unmatched.

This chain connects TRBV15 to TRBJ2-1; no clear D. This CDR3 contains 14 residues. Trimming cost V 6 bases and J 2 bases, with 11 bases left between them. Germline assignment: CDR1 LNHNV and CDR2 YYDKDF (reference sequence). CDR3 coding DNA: TGTGCCACCAGTTATCAGGTTGCCTACAATGAGCAGTTCTTC. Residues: CATSYQVAYNEQFF.

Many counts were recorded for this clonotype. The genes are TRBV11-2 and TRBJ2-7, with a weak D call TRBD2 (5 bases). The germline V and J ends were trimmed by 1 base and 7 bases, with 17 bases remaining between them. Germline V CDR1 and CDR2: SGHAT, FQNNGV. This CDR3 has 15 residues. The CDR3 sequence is CASSLAIDYLGEQYF. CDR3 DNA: TGTGCCAGCAGCTTAGCTATTGACTACTTAGGAGAGCAGTACTTC.

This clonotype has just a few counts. CDR3 nucleotide sequence: TGTGCCAGTAGTTGGAGCCGGACTAGCGGATACAATGAGCAGTTCTTC. Amino acid sequence: CASSWSRTSGYNEQFF. V usage is TRBV19 and J usage is TRBJ2-1; TRBD2 matches 10 bases. V was clipped by 5 bases and J by 4 bases; unmatched bases: 8. This CDR3 spans 16 amino acids. Germline V gene data show CDR1 as LNHDA and CDR2 as SQIVND (reference sequence).

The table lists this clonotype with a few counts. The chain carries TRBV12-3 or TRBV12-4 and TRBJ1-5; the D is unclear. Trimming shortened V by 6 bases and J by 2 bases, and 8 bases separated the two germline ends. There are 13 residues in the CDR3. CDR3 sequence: CASREDRNQPQHF. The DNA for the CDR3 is TGTGCCAGCAGAGAGGACCGCAATCAGCCCCAGCATTTT.

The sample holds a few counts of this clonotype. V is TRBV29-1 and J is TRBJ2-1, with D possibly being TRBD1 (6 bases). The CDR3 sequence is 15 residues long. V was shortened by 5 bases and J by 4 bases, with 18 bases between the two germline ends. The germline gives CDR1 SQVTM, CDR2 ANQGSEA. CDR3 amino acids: CSVRIEDRPYNEQFF. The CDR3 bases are TGCAGCGTTAGAATTGAGGACAGACCTTACAATGAGCAGTTCTTC.

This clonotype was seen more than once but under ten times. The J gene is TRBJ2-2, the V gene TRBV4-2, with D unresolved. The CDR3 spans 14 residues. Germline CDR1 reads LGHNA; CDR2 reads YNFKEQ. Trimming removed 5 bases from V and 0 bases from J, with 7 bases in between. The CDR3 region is CASSWHSNTGELFF. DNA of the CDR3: TGTGCCAGCAGCTGGCACTCGAACACCGGGGAGCTGTTTTTT.

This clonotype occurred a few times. The CDR3 DNA reads TGCGCCAGCAGCCCGAGACAGTTCACCATTCAGTACTTC. It specifies CASSPRQFTIQYF. The chain carries TRBV4-1 and TRBJ2-4; D is perhaps TRBD1 (5 bases). The V end was cut by 4 bases, the J end by 9 bases, with 13 bases between. Germline loops: CDR1 MGHRA, CDR2 YSYEKL. The length of the CDR3 is 13 residues.

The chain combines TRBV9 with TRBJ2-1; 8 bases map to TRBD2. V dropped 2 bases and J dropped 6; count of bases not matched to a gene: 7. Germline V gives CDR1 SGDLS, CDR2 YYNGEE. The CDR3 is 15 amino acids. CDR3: CASSVSSGLGNEQFF. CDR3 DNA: TGTGCCAGCAGCGTCTCTAGCGGGTTGGGCAATGAGCAGTTCTTC.

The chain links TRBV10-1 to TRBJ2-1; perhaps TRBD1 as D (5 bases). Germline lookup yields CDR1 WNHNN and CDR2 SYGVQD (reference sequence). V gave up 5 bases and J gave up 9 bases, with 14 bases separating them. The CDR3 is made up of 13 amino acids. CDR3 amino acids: CASSSGIFGEQFF. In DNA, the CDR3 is TGCGCCAGCAGTTCAGGGATCTTCGGTGAGCAGTTCTTC.

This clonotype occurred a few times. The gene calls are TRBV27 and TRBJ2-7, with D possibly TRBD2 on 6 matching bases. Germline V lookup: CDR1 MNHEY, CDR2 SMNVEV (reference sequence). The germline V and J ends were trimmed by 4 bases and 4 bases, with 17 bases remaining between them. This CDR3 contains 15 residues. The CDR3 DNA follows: TGTGCCAGCAGTTCTATGACGGGAGCCTTGTACGAGCAGTACTTC. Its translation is CASSSMTGALYEQYF.

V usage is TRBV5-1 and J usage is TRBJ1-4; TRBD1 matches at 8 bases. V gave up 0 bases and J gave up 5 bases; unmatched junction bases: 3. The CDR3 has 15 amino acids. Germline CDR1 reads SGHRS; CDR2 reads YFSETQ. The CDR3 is CASSLVTGANEKLFF. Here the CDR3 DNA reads TGCGCCAGCAGCTTGGTGACAGGGGCCAATGAAAAACTGTTTTTT.

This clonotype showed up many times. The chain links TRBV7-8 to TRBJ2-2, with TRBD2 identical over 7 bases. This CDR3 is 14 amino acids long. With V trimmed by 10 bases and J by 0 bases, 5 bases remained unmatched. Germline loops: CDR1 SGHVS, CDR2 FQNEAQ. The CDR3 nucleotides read TGTGCCACCACGACTAGCCCGAACACCGGGGAGCTGTTTTTT. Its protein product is CATTTSPNTGELFF.

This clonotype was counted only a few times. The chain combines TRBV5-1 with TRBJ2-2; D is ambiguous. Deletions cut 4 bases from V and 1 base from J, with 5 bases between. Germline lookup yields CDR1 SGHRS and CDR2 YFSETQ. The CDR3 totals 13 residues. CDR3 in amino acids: CASSAKNTGELFF. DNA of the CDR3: TGCGCCAGCAGCGCCAAGAACACCGGGGAGCTGTTTTTT.

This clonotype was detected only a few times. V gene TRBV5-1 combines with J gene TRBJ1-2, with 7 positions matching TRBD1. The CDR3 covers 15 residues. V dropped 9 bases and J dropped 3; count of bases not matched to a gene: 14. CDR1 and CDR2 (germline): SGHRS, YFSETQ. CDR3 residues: CATRTGVVGDYGYTF. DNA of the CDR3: TGCGCCACCCGGACAGGCGTGGTTGGAGACTATGGCTACACCTTC. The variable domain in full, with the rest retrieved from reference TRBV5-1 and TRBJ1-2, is KAGVTQTPRYLIKTRGQQVTLSCSPISGHRSVSWYQQTPGQGLQFLFEYFSETQRNKGNFPGRFSGRQFSNSRSEMNVSTLELGDSALYLCATRTGVVGDYGYTFGSGTRLTVV.

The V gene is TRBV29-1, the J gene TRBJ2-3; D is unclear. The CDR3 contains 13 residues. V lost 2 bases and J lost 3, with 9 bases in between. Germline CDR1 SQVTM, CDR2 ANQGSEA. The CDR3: CSVEYGRTDTQYF. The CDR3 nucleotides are TGCAGCGTTGAATACGGCAGGACAGATACGCAGTATTTT.

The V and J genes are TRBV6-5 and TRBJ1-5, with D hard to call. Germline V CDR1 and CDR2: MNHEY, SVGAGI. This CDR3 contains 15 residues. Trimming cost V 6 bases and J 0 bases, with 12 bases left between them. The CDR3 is CASRGGESSNQPQHF. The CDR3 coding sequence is TGTGCCAGCAGAGGAGGAGAAAGTAGCAATCAGCCCCAGCATTTT.

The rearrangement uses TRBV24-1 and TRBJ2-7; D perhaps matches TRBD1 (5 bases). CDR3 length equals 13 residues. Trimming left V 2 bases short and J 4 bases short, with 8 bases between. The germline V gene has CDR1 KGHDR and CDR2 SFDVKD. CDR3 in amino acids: CATSDYSGYEQYF. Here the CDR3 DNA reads TGTGCCACCAGTGATTATTCAGGGTACGAGCAGTACTTC.

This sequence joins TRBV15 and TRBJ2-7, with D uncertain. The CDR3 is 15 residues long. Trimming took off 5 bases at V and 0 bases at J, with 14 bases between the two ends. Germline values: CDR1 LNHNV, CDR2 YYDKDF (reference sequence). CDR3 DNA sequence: TGTGCCACCAGCCCTGCCCGCTGGAGCTCCTACGAGCAGTACTTC. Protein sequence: CATSPARWSSYEQYF. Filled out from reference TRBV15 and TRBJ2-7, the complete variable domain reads DAMVIQNPRYQVTQFGKPVTLSCSQTLNHNVMYWYQQKSSQAPKLLFHYYDKDFNNEADTPDNFQSRRPNTSFCFLDIRSPGLGDTAMYLCATSPARWSSYEQYFGPGTRLTVT.

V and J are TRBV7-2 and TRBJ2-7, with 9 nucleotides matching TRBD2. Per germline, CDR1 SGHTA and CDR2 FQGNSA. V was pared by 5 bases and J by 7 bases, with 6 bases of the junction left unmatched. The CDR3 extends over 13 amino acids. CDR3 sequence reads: CASSPLAGWEQYF. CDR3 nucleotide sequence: TGTGCCAGCAGCCCACTAGCGGGTTGGGAGCAGTACTTC.

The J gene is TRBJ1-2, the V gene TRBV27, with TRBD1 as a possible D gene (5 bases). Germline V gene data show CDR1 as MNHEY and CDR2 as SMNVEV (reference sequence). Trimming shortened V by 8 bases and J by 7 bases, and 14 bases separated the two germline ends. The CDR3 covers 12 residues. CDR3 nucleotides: TGTGCCAGCGGGGGAGTTGCTGGTGGCTACACCTTC. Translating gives CASGGVAGGYTF.

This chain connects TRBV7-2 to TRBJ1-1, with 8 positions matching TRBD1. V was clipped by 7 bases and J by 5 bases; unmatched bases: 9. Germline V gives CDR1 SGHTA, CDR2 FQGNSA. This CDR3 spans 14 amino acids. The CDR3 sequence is CASTSRQGRTEAFF. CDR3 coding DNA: TGTGCCAGCACCTCTCGACAGGGGAGGACTGAAGCTTTCTTT. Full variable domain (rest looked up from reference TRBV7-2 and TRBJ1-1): GAGVSQSPSNKVTEKGKDVELRCDPISGHTALYWYRQSLGQGLEFLIYFQGNSAPDKSGLPSDRFSAERTGGSVSTLTIQRTQQEDSAVYLCASTSRQGRTEAFFGQGTRLTVV.

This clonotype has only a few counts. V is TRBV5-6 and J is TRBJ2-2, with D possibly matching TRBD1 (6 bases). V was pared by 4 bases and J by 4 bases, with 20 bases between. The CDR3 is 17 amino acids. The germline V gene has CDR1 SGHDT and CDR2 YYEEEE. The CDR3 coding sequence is TGTGCCAGCAGCGAATTTTCCGGGACAACCCGCACCGGGGAGCTGTTTTTT. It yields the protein CASSEFSGTTRTGELFF. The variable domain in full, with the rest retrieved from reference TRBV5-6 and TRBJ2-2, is DAGVTQSPTHLIKTRGQQVTLRCSPKSGHDTVSWYQQALGQGPQFIFQYYEEEERQRGNFPDRFSGHQFPNYSSELNVNALLLGDSALYLCASSEFSGTTRTGELFFGEGSRLTVL.

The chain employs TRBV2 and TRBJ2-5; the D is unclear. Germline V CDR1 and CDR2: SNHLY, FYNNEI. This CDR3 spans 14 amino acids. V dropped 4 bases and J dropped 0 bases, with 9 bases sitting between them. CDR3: CASSVSQDQETQYF. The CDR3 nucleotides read TGTGCCAGCAGTGTAAGCCAGGACCAAGAGACCCAGTACTTC.